Sequencing of this T cell receptor beta chain was carried out in a study of blood T cell repertoires in COVID-19. As originally analysed: Amplified reference gene primers provided the basis for estimating nucleated cell counts. Some clones are missing from TCRdb's copy, which holds only in-frame ones; the method was immunoSEQ multiplex PCR. The V and J calls and clone size come from that table; D and trimming were worked out from the DNA. The table records around 250,000 clones, 75% to 90% of them present only once. The J segment lost 0 bases and the V segment lost 4 bases, leaving 12 bases of the junction unmatched. This CDR3 region has 17 residues. Germline CDR1 and CDR2: LGHDT and YNNKEL (reference sequence).

The specimen was peripheral blood. The TCR originated in a man in his sixties who had recovered from COVID-19. The rearrangement links TRBV3-1 (or the pseudogene TRBV3-2) to TRBJ2-7; TRBD1 matches at 7 bases. CDR3 loop: CASSRYGDSPTSYEQYF. Here the CDR3 DNA reads TGTGCCAGCAGCCGATACGGGGACAGTCCGACCTCCTACGAGCAGTACTTC.